The rows below give T cell receptor beta chains drawn from one sample of a study of blood T cell repertoires in COVID-19. The method was immunoSEQ multiplex PCR; TCRdb's version includes in-frame clones alone and lacks a portion of them. Of roughly 100,000 clones detected, 75% to 85% appear once; the ten largest clones hold around 10%. Material for sequencing was peripheral blood. The source is an elderly woman with acute or convalescent COVID-19. The CDR3 runs from the conserved cysteine through the conserved F or W. Each record gives: V gene, D gene, J gene, clone size, CDR3 protein, CDR3 DNA. A D gene is named only where the DNA matches it firmly. Size is omitted from some rows. Given values are once, few, many or a class for expanded clones.

V: TRBV3-1/TRBV3-2; D: TRBD1; J: TRBJ1-4; size: -; CDR3: CASSQGQGREKLFF; DNA: TGTGCCAGCAGCCAAGGACAGGGTCGGGAAAAACTGTTTTTT
V: TRBV14; D: -; J: TRBJ1-2; size: -; CDR3: CASSQDQGRRETF; DNA: TGTGCCAGCAGCCAAGATCAGGGTCGGCGCGAAACCTTC
V: TRBV3-1/TRBV3-2; D: -; J: TRBJ2-7; size: -; CDR3: CASSQEGVYEQYF; DNA: TGTGCCAGCAGCCAAGAAGGAGTCTACGAGCAGTACTTC
V: TRBV6-1; D: TRBD1; J: TRBJ2-2; size: -; CDR3: CASSEVRGLGGELFF; DNA: TGTGCCAGCAGTGAAGTTAGGGGGCTAGGCGGGGAGCTGTTTTTT
V: TRBV7-9; D: TRBD2; J: TRBJ2-3; size: -; CDR3: CASSSLAGGEVVIMDTQYF; DNA: TGTGCCAGCAGTTCCCTAGCGGGGGGCGAAGTAGTCATTATGGATACGCAGTATTTT
V: TRBV11-2; D: -; J: TRBJ2-7; size: -; CDR3: CASSYPGQFYEQYF; DNA: TGTGCCAGCAGCTATCCGGGACAATTCTACGAGCAGTACTTC
V: TRBV4-1; D: TRBD2; J: TRBJ2-1; size: once; CDR3: CASSQAETSGRGNEQFF; DNA: TGCGCCAGCAGCCAAGCCGAAACTAGCGGGAGAGGCAATGAGCAGTTCTTC
V: TRBV7-2; D: -; J: TRBJ2-3; size: once; CDR3: CASSNIVDTQYF; DNA: TGTGCCAGCAGCAATATTGTAGATACGCAGTATTTT
V: TRBV15; D: TRBD1; J: TRBJ1-1; size: -; CDR3: CATSRDLDRGVGTAFF; DNA: TGTGCCACCAGCAGAGATCTAGACAGGGGGGTCGGGACGGCTTTCTTT
V: TRBV19; D: -; J: TRBJ2-5; size: -; CDR3: CATQKWASGGGETQYF; DNA: TGTGCCACCCAAAAATGGGCTAGCGGAGGGGGGGAGACCCAGTACTTC
V: TRBV19; D: -; J: TRBJ2-1; size: -; CDR3: CASSIWAAGSYNEQFF; DNA: TGTGCCAGTAGTATATGGGCCGCGGGCTCCTACAATGAGCAGTTCTTC
V: TRBV7-2; D: -; J: TRBJ1-2; size: many; CDR3: CASSLVEGNGYTF; DNA: TGTGCCAGCAGCTTAGTGGAGGGAAATGGCTACACCTTC
V: TRBV24-1; D: TRBD1; J: TRBJ1-1; size: -; CDR3: CATSDPSDRANTEAFF; DNA: TGTGCCACCAGTGATCCCTCGGACAGGGCAAACACTGAAGCTTTCTTT
V: TRBV7-2; D: TRBD1; J: TRBJ1-5; size: -; CDR3: CASSQTGAFSNQPQHF; DNA: TGTGCCAGCAGCCAAACAGGGGCTTTTAGCAATCAGCCCCAGCATTTT
V: TRBV9; D: -; J: TRBJ2-2; size: -; CDR3: CASSTSGLTNTGELFF; DNA: TGTGCCAGCAGCACCTCGGGACTTACGAACACCGGGGAGCTGTTTTTT
V: TRBV7-8; D: -; J: TRBJ2-3; size: -; CDR3: CASSRTEGYTDTQYF; DNA: TGTGCCAGCAGCCGGACGGAGGGATACACAGATACGCAGTATTTT
V: TRBV28; D: TRBD1; J: TRBJ1-2; size: -; CDR3: CASRTGGYGYTF; DNA: TGTGCCAGTCGGACAGGGGGATATGGCTACACCTTC
V: TRBV5-1; D: -; J: TRBJ1-2; size: -; CDR3: CASSVSLANYGYTF; DNA: TGCGCCAGCAGCGTGAGTCTAGCTAACTATGGCTACACCTTC
V: TRBV7-6; D: TRBD2; J: TRBJ2-1; size: -; CDR3: CASSARLAGPYNEQFF; DNA: TGTGCCAGCAGCGCTCGACTAGCGGGACCCTACAATGAGCAGTTCTTC
V: TRBV20-1; D: -; J: TRBJ1-5; size: -; CDR3: CSASRDTYSNQPQHF; DNA: TGCAGTGCTAGTAGGGACACCTATAGCAATCAGCCCCAGCATTTT
V: TRBV19; D: -; J: TRBJ2-1; size: -; CDR3: CASSWIGEAEQFF; DNA: TGTGCCAGCTCCTGGATTGGCGAGGCTGAGCAGTTCTTC
V: TRBV7-9; D: TRBD1; J: TRBJ1-1; size: -; CDR3: CASSFRTGSPEAFF; DNA: TGTGCCAGCAGCTTTAGGACAGGGAGCCCTGAAGCTTTCTTT
V: TRBV12-2; D: -; J: TRBJ2-1; size: once; CDR3: CASRVAGEPYNEQFF; DNA: TGTGCAAGTCGCGTAGCGGGAGAGCCGTACAATGAGCAGTTCTTC
V: TRBV9; D: TRBD2; J: TRBJ2-5; size: -; CDR3: CASSKTSGRRVETQYF; DNA: TGTGCCAGCAGCAAGACTAGCGGGAGGAGGGTGGAGACCCAGTACTTC
V: TRBV18; D: -; J: TRBJ1-4; size: -; CDR3: CASSPVRSEGEKLFF; DNA: TGTGCCAGCTCACCAGTCCGGTCTGAGGGTGAAAAACTGTTTTTT
V: TRBV4-2; D: -; J: TRBJ1-3; size: -; CDR3: CASSPAHGSWSGNTIYF; DNA: TGTGCCAGCAGCCCAGCGCACGGAAGTTGGTCTGGAAACACCATATATTTT
V: TRBV25-1; D: TRBD2; J: TRBJ2-5; size: -; CDR3: CASSGGPQAGMEETQYF; DNA: TGTGCCAGCAGTGGAGGACCCCAAGCGGGGATGGAAGAGACCCAGTACTTC
V: TRBV7-9; D: -; J: TRBJ2-1; size: -; CDR3: CASSLQGNEQFF; DNA: TGTGCCAGCAGCTTACAGGGGAATGAGCAGTTCTTC
V: TRBV7-9; D: TRBD1; J: TRBJ1-4; size: -; CDR3: CAALGDRGRMGYEKLFF; DNA: TGTGCCGCGTTGGGGGACAGGGGGCGTATGGGTTACGAAAAACTGTTTTTT
V: TRBV5-8; D: -; J: TRBJ2-7; size: -; CDR3: CASSIGTQSSYEQYF; DNA: TGTGCCAGCAGCATCGGGACACAGAGCTCCTACGAGCAGTACTTC
V: TRBV29-1; D: TRBD1; J: TRBJ1-1; size: -; CDR3: CSSDSGTANTEAFF; DNA: TGCAGCTCAGATTCCGGGACAGCGAACACTGAAGCTTTCTTT
V: TRBV2; D: TRBD2; J: TRBJ2-2; size: -; CDR3: CASSGEGLAMTGELFF; DNA: TGTGCCAGCAGTGGAGAGGGACTAGCCATGACCGGGGAGCTGTTTTTT
V: TRBV20-1; D: -; J: TRBJ2-7; size: -; CDR3: CSASGWGPQGEQYF; DNA: TGCAGTGCTAGTGGGTGGGGCCCTCAGGGCGAGCAGTACTTC
V: TRBV6-6; D: -; J: TRBJ1-3; size: -; CDR3: CASSYRQASSGNTIYF; DNA: TGTGCCAGCAGTTACCGACAGGCGAGCTCTGGAAACACCATATATTTT
V: TRBV19; D: -; J: TRBJ1-2; size: -; CDR3: CASTVQGQNYGYTF; DNA: TGTGCCAGTACGGTACAGGGACAAAACTATGGCTACACCTTC
V: TRBV7-9; D: TRBD1; J: TRBJ1-2; size: -; CDR3: CASSSDRGRSHGYTF; DNA: TGTGCCAGCAGCTCAGACAGGGGGCGCAGTCATGGCTACACCTTC
V: TRBV6-5; D: TRBD1; J: TRBJ2-5; size: -; CDR3: CASSYSNRGVGETQYF; DNA: TGTGCCAGCAGTTACTCGAACAGGGGAGTAGGGGAGACCCAGTACTTC
V: TRBV5-6; D: TRBD1; J: TRBJ2-7; size: -; CDR3: CASSLGLGDSSYEQYF; DNA: TGTGCCAGCAGCTTGGGCCTTGGGGACAGCTCCTACGAGCAGTACTTC
V: TRBV10-3; D: TRBD1; J: TRBJ1-3; size: -; CDR3: CAITGQGDNTIYF; DNA: TGTGCCATCACAGGACAGGGTGACAACACCATATATTTT
V: TRBV4-2; D: TRBD2; J: TRBJ2-7; size: -; CDR3: CASSPRAGGRDEQYF; DNA: TGTGCCAGCAGCCCTCGGGCGGGAGGTCGGGACGAGCAGTACTTC
V: TRBV7-9; D: -; J: TRBJ2-7; size: -; CDR3: CASSFVRGEQYF; DNA: TGTGCCAGCAGCTTCGTGCGGGGCGAGCAGTACTTC
V: TRBV27; D: TRBD1; J: TRBJ1-6; size: -; CDR3: CASRRTGESPLHF; DNA: TGTGCCAGCAGGCGGACAGGGGAATCACCCCTCCACTTT
V: TRBV30; D: -; J: TRBJ1-2; size: -; CDR3: CAWIFTGNHGYTF; DNA: TGTGCCTGGATTTTTACAGGGAACCATGGCTACACCTTC
V: TRBV19; D: -; J: TRBJ2-5; size: -; CDR3: CASSMSLRQGIGKTQYF; DNA: TGTGCCAGTAGTATGTCCTTAAGGCAGGGAATAGGAAAGACCCAGTACTTC
V: TRBV7-9; D: -; J: TRBJ1-4; size: -; CDR3: CASREQGANEKLFF; DNA: TGTGCCAGCAGAGAACAGGGCGCTAATGAAAAACTGTTTTTT
V: TRBV3-1/TRBV3-2; D: TRBD2; J: TRBJ2-7; size: -; CDR3: CASSPLAGGYSEQYF; DNA: TGTGCCAGCAGCCCACTAGCGGGAGGCTATAGCGAGCAGTACTTC
V: TRBV5-4; D: -; J: TRBJ2-1; size: -; CDR3: CASTSWGHGKNEQFF; DNA: TGTGCCAGCACCTCTTGGGGACACGGGAAAAATGAGCAGTTCTTC